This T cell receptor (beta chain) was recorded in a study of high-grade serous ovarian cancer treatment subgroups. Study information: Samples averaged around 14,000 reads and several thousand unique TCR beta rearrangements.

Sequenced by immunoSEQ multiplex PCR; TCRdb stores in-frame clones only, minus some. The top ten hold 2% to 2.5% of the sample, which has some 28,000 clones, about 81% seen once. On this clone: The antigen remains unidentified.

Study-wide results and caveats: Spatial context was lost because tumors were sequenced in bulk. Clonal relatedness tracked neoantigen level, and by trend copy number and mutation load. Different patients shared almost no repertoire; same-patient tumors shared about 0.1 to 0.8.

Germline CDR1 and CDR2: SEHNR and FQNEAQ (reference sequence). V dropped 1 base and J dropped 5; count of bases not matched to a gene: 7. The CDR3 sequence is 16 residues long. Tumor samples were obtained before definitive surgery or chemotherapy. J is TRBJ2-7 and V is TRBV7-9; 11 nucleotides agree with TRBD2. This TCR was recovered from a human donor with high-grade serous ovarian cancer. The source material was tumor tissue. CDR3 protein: CASSLGVAGGRNEQYF. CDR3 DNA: TGTGCCAGCAGCTTAGGTGTAGCGGGAGGGCGCAACGAGCAGTACTTC. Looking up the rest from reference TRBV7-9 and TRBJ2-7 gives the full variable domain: DTGVSQNPRHKITKRGQNVTFRCDPISEHNRLYWYRQTLGQGPEFLTYFQNEAQLEKSRLLSDRFSAERPKGSFSTLEIQRTEQGDSAMYLCASSLGVAGGRNEQYFGPGTRLTVT.